This T cell receptor (beta chain) was sequenced during a study of blood T cell repertoires in COVID-19. The CDR3 extends over 17 amino acids. The V and J ends lost 1 base and 0 bases respectively, with 10 bases between them. Germline V lookup: CDR1 MNHNS, CDR2 SASEGT. Sequencing used immunoSEQ multiplex PCR; TCRdb keeps in-frame clones, though not all of them. The sample carries some 51,000 clones, around 93% recorded once. This receptor was obtained from a man aged 50-60 years with acute or convalescent COVID-19. The source material was peripheral blood. This chain connects TRBV6-1 to TRBJ1-6; the D is unclear. CDR3 bases: TGTGCCAGCAGTGAAGTGAAGCTAAGCTCCTATAATTCACCCCTCCACTTT. Amino acid sequence: CASSEVKLSSYNSPLHF.